The source of this T cell receptor beta chain is a study of cytomegalovirus exposure and HLA in healthy donors. The CDR3 is 15 residues long. V dropped 0 bases and J dropped 2 bases, with 12 bases sitting between them. Germline V gene lookup returns CDR1 SGHNT and CDR2 YYREEE (reference sequence). It was with 60 Vbeta and 13 Jbeta primers that the PCR ran. Libraries were prepared by immunoSEQ multiplex PCR; TCRdb keeps only in-frame clonotypes and omits some of them. Altogether 220,000 or so clones are present, roughly 80% being singletons, with the ten largest covering about 2.5%. Material: PBMCs. The chain carries TRBV5-4 and TRBJ2-7; a weak D match, TRBD1 (6 bases). This TCR was recovered from a woman aged 40-49 years in good health and CMV-seronegative. This CDR3 is CASSLAGTPTYEQYF. The CDR3, as DNA: TGTGCCAGCAGCTTGGCCGGGACACCGACCTACGAGCAGTACTTC.